This T cell receptor beta chain was identified during a study of blood T cell repertoires in COVID-19. TCRdb's copy holds only in-frame clones and misses some; the assay was immunoSEQ multiplex PCR. The sample holds roughly 200,000 clones, roughly 84% seen once. This clonotype was obtained from a person aged 65-85 years with COVID-19, enrolled during active disease. The sequencing input was peripheral blood.

CDR3 protein: CASTVGTSGTYEQYF. The CDR3 DNA follows: TGTGCCAGCACCGTTGGGACTAGCGGCACCTACGAGCAGTACTTC. This chain links TRBV6-5 with TRBJ2-7; 11 bases agree with TRBD2. This CDR3 is 15 amino acids long. V shed 7 bases and J 2 bases; nucleotides not matched to a gene: 7. The germline gives CDR1 MNHEY, CDR2 SVGAGI.